Listed below are T cell receptor beta chains from one sample, sequenced in a study of blood T cell repertoires in COVID-19. Sequenced by immunoSEQ multiplex PCR; TCRdb stores in-frame clones only, minus some. The sample lists approximately 110,000 clones, roughly 84% occurring once. Source material: peripheral blood. Source of these receptors: a human donor in a cohort sampled during active COVID-19. CDR3s leave out the opening cysteine and the closing phenylalanine or tryptophan. Fields, in order: V gene, J gene, CDR3 protein.

V: TRBV5-1
J: TRBJ2-3
CDR3: ASSSGLWESTDTQY

V: TRBV3-1/TRBV3-2
J: TRBJ2-5
CDR3: ASSQVGPSGRWLETQY

V: TRBV5-4
J: TRBJ1-2
CDR3: ASSLEGVKGYGYT

V: TRBV16
J: TRBJ1-1
CDR3: ASSQMRNEAF

V: TRBV2
J: TRBJ2-2
CDR3: ASSWATLGGELF

V: TRBV6-5
J: TRBJ1-2
CDR3: ASSPPGQSYGYT

V: TRBV3-1/TRBV3-2
J: TRBJ2-3
CDR3: ASSQARGTQY

V: TRBV6-2/TRBV6-3
J: TRBJ2-5
CDR3: ASSTGYQETQY

V: TRBV29-1
J: TRBJ2-3
CDR3: SVEAQYTDTQY

V: TRBV11-3
J: TRBJ2-3
CDR3: ASSLGTSGGSTDTQY